The 24 T cell receptor beta chains reported below all come from one sample, sequenced in a study of chemoradiotherapy in HPV16-positive cancers. Repertoires were generated with immunoSEQ multiplex PCR, while TCRdb's copy carries only in-frame clones and drops some. The sample lists under 35,000 clones; 70% to 90% were seen once. The specimen comprised blood, sampled from a patient who underwent chemoradiotherapy. Receptors were obtained from a human donor with HPV-associated anogenital cancer.

This clone has just one count. The chain joins TRBV6-5 to TRBJ2-7, with D perhaps given as TRBD1 or TRBD2 (5 bases each). Looked up from germline, CDR1 is MNHEY and CDR2 is SVGAGI. CDR3 size: 13 residues. The germline V and J ends were trimmed by 5 bases and 5 bases, with 13 bases remaining between them. Here the CDR3 DNA reads TGTGCCAGCAGTACCGGGACCCAAGACGAGCAGTACTTC. This codes for CASSTGTQDEQYF.

The chain recombines TRBV19 with TRBJ2-2, with TRBD2 matching 13 bases. CDR3 length equals 15 residues. V lost 3 bases, J lost 5 bases, and 0 bases stayed unmatched. Germline CDR1 reads LNHDA; CDR2 reads SQIVND (reference sequence). Here the CDR3 reads CASSMTSGRTGELFF. CDR3 nucleotides: TGTGCCAGTAGTATGACTAGCGGGAGGACCGGGGAGCTGTTTTTT.

The chain has TRBV7-9 and TRBJ1-1; D remains ambiguous. The CDR3 is 12 residues long. V lost 1 base and J lost 3, with 3 bases in between. From germline, CDR1 is SEHNR and CDR2 FQNEAQ (reference sequence). CDR3 in DNA: TGTGCCAGCAGCTTAGGGTACACTGAAGCTTTCTTT. Translation: CASSLGYTEAFF.

The chain employs TRBV29-1 and TRBJ2-5, with 9 bases aligning to TRBD2. This CDR3 comprises 15 residues. Per germline, CDR1 SQVTM and CDR2 ANQGSEA. V dropped 6 bases and J dropped 4; count of bases not matched to a gene: 12. As DNA, the CDR3 is TGCAGCGTCGCTGAACTAGCGGGCCCCCCAGAGACCCAGTACTTC. As protein: CSVAELAGPPETQYF.

The CDR3 nucleotides read TGTGCCAGCAGCGTAGGTCAGGAAGATACGCAGTATTTT. Translating it yields CASSVGQEDTQYF. The V gene is TRBV9, the J gene TRBJ2-3; D not resolved. Germline V CDR1 and CDR2: SGDLS, YYNGEE. V was cut by 0 bases and J by 5 bases, with 7 bases left in between. The CDR3 length is 13 residues.

This clone has only a few counts. The chain carries TRBV5-1 and TRBJ1-1; 10 bases fit TRBD1. After removal of 4 bases from V and 7 bases from J, the junction contained 7 bases not matched to a gene. The CDR3 is 14 residues long. Germline V gene sequence: CDR1 SGHRS, CDR2 YFSETQ. This CDR3 reads CASSPTGGENEAFF. Here the CDR3 DNA reads TGCGCCAGCAGCCCGACAGGGGGCGAGAATGAAGCTTTCTTT.

The chain uses TRBV27 and TRBJ1-2; TRBD1 agrees at 7 bases. The germline V gene encodes CDR1 MNHEY and CDR2 SMNVEV (reference sequence). The CDR3 contains 13 residues. The ends lost 3 bases at V and 10 bases at J; junction bases unmatched: 8. The CDR3 region has the DNA TGTGCCAGCAGTTTCGGACAGGATGGGGACTACACCTTC. As protein: CASSFGQDGDYTF.

The count of this clone is one. V usage is TRBV18 and J usage is TRBJ1-2, with D possibly being TRBD1 (6 bases). Germline CDR1 KGHSH, CDR2 LQKENI. This CDR3 has 14 residues. V lost 6 bases and J 3 bases, leaving 14 bases between the germline ends. The CDR3 DNA is TGTGCCAGCTCGCCGCAGGGGCTTGACTATGGCTACACCTTC. Its protein product is CASSPQGLDYGYTF.

With regard to this clone: One junction end disagrees with the germline gene, perhaps due to a read error. The chain links TRBV19 to TRBJ1-5; D is undetermined. Germline CDR1 is LNHDA and CDR2 is SQIVND (reference sequence). The CDR3 is made up of 14 amino acids. CDR3 protein: CASSIQASNQPQHF. Written as DNA, the CDR3 is TGTGCCAGCAGTATCCAGGCCAGCAATCAGCCCCAGCATTTT.

A single count supports this clone. This rearrangement joins TRBV5-1 to TRBJ2-2, with TRBD2 identical over 8 bases. CDR1 and CDR2 (germline): SGHRS, YFSETQ. The CDR3 is 14 residues long. The V gene end was trimmed by 4 bases and the J gene end by 4 bases; junction bases not matched to a gene: 3. The CDR3 nucleotides are TGCGCCAGCAGCCCCGGGGGGGCCACCGGGGAGCTGTTTTTT. Amino acid sequence: CASSPGGATGELFF.

The V gene is TRBV5-6, the J gene TRBJ2-7; D is uncertain. V was clipped by 0 bases and J by 4 bases, with 8 bases between them. Germline V gives CDR1 SGHDT, CDR2 YYEEEE. The CDR3 runs to 13 residues. The CDR3 loop is CASSLVKGYEQYF. CDR3 nucleotides: TGTGCCAGCAGCTTGGTTAAGGGATACGAGCAGTACTTC.

In nucleotides, the CDR3 is TGTGCCAGCAGCCAAGATTTCGGTCTAGCGGGCCTCTCGCAACAGTATTTT. Its protein is CASSQDFGLAGLSQQYF. V and J are TRBV4-2 and TRBJ2-3; 8 nucleotides match TRBD2. CDR3 size: 17 residues. J lost 12 bases, V lost 0 bases, and 17 bases had no gene match. Per the germline V gene, CDR1 is LGHNA and CDR2 is YNFKEQ.

V is TRBV14 and J is TRBJ1-2; tentative D call: TRBD1 (5 bases). Germline loops: CDR1 SGHDN, CDR2 FVKESK. V lost 4 bases and J 1 base, leaving 13 bases between the germline ends. The CDR3 is 15 amino acids. The CDR3 region has the DNA TGTGCCAGCAGCCCTCAGTGGGGGTTTAACTATGGCTACACCTTC. Protein sequence: CASSPQWGFNYGYTF.

The CDR3 loop reads CASSLRQGYEQYF. CDR3 bases: TGTGCCAGCAGCCTCCGTCAGGGATACGAGCAGTACTTC. The chain uses TRBV7-2 and TRBJ2-7, with D tentatively TRBD1 (5 bases). CDR1 SGHTA and CDR2 FQGNSA come from the germline V gene. This CDR3 region has 13 residues. The V gene lost 5 bases and the J gene lost 4 bases, with 12 bases spanning the gap.

The genes are TRBV6-4 and TRBJ2-1; 7 nucleotides align to TRBD1. The V gene's germline CDR1 is MRHNA and CDR2 SNTAGT. CDR3 length equals 12 residues. V lost 5 bases to trimming and J lost 6 bases; unmatched junction nucleotides: 1. The DNA of the CDR3 is TGTGCCAGCAGTCGGGACAGCAATGAGCAGTTCTTC. It codes for CASSRDSNEQFF.

V gene TRBV30 combines with J gene TRBJ1-5, with D possibly being TRBD1 (5 bases). The CDR3 consists of 12 residues. CDR1 GTSNPN and CDR2 SVGIG come from the germline V gene (reference sequence). V was shortened by 5 bases and J by 9 bases, with 14 bases between the two germline ends. CDR3 DNA sequence: TGTGCCTGGGGGGGACCCATAGGGCCCCAGCATTTT. It yields the protein CAWGGPIGPQHF.

DNA of the CDR3: TGTGCCAGCAGCGCCACAGGGGGCGCTGGGTCTTTCTTT. Its translation is CASSATGGAGSFF. The chain is built from TRBV5-4 and TRBJ1-1; 9 bases are a match to TRBD1. The V gene's germline CDR1 is SGHNT and CDR2 YYREEE (reference sequence). This CDR3 is built from 13 residues. V dropped 4 bases and J dropped 12; count of bases not matched to a gene: 10.

The rearrangement joins TRBV19 to TRBJ2-2, with 10 positions matching TRBD1. Trimming took 6 bases from V and 1 from J; bases not matched to a gene: 5. The CDR3 is made up of 16 amino acids. Germline V CDR1 and CDR2: LNHDA, SQIVND (reference sequence). The CDR3 sequence is CASRSGDRGNTGELFF. The CDR3 coding sequence is TGTGCCAGTAGGTCAGGGGACAGGGGGAACACCGGGGAGCTGTTTTTT.

This clone was observed once. The rearrangement uses TRBV29-1 and TRBJ1-1; 9 bases are a match to TRBD1. CDR3 length: 15 residues. The V segment lost 3 bases and the J segment 7 bases; nucleotides outside the gene matches: 12. Germline values: CDR1 SQVTM, CDR2 ANQGSEA. CDR3 sequence: CSVEYLGTGKVEAFF. In nucleotides, the CDR3 is TGCAGCGTTGAGTACTTAGGGACAGGGAAGGTTGAAGCTTTCTTT.

V gene TRBV6-5 combines with J gene TRBJ1-1; TRBD1 is a possible D gene (6 bases). Per the germline V gene, CDR1 is MNHEY and CDR2 is SVGAGI. The CDR3 spans 13 residues. V was cut by 8 bases and J by 2 bases, with 12 bases left in between. The CDR3, as DNA: TGTGCCAGCGCGACAGGTCCTAACACTGAAGCTTTCTTT. Residues: CASATGPNTEAFF.

The V call is TRBV5-1, the J call TRBJ2-5; D gene ambiguous. Germline values: CDR1 SGHRS, CDR2 YFSETQ. There are 14 residues in the CDR3. V lost 0 bases and J lost 3, with 9 bases in between. The CDR3 DNA reads TGCGCCAGCAGCTTGGTAAAAGCAGAAGAGACCCAGTACTTC. It specifies CASSLVKAEETQYF. Using reference TRBV5-1 and TRBJ2-5 for the parts outside the CDR3, the full variable domain is KAGVTQTPRYLIKTRGQQVTLSCSPISGHRSVSWYQQTPGQGLQFLFEYFSETQRNKGNFPGRFSGRQFSNSRSEMNVSTLELGDSALYLCASSLVKAEETQYFGPGTRLLVL.

This rearrangement joins TRBV2 to TRBJ2-7; D possibly corresponds to TRBD1 (6 bases). Deletions cut 7 bases from V and 3 bases from J, with 16 bases between. The CDR3 length is 14 residues. Germline values: CDR1 SNHLY, CDR2 FYNNEI. The CDR3 region has the DNA TGTGCCAGCAAGGAGCAGGGGAAAGTCTACGAGCAGTACTTC. It translates to CASKEQGKVYEQYF. Looking up the rest from reference TRBV2 and TRBJ2-7 gives the full variable domain: EPEVTQTPSHQVTQMGQEVILRCVPISNHLYFYWYRQILGQKVEFLVSFYNNEISEKSEIFDDQFSVERPDGSNFTLKIRSTKLEDSAMYFCASKEQGKVYEQYFGPGTRLTVT.

The chain employs TRBV6-1 and TRBJ2-1, with D uncertain. The CDR3 has 12 residues. Trimming stripped 7 bases from V and 8 bases from J, with 12 bases between. The germline CDR1 and CDR2 sequences are MNHNS and SASEGT. CDR3 in amino acids: CASTASLDEQFF. The CDR3, as DNA: TGTGCCAGCACCGCCTCTTTGGATGAGCAGTTCTTC.

This clone was detected once. This chain uses TRBV2 with TRBJ2-2; the match to TRBD1 covers 7 bases. The CDR3 has 14 residues. V shed 4 bases and J 7 bases; nucleotides not matched to a gene: 6. Germline lookup yields CDR1 SNHLY and CDR2 FYNNEI. The CDR3 loop is CASSGQGLYGELFF. In DNA, the CDR3 is TGTGCCAGCAGTGGACAGGGCTTGTACGGGGAGCTGTTTTTT.